Below, 15 T cell receptor beta chains from the same sample are listed, as sequenced in a study of blood T cell repertoires in COVID-19. The repertoire was sequenced with immunoSEQ multiplex PCR; TCRdb's copy has only in-frame clones and lacks some. The table records roughly 120,000 clones, 75% to 90% of them present only once. Sequencing input: peripheral blood. These receptors all come from a woman in her seventies with acute or convalescent COVID-19.

The V gene is TRBV5-1, the J gene TRBJ1-6; no firm D call. CDR1 and CDR2 from the germline V gene are SGHRS and YFSETQ. V was cut by 0 bases and J by 4 bases, with 8 bases left in between. This CDR3 is 15 amino acids long. Written as DNA, the CDR3 is TGCGCCAGCAGCTTGGAGGCGGATTATAATTCACCCCTCCACTTT. Amino acids: CASSLEADYNSPLHF.

The chain employs TRBV25-1 and TRBJ2-7, with D maybe TRBD2 (6 bases). Between the trimmed V and J ends, which lost 4 bases and 3 bases, there was a span of 16 bases. CDR3 length: 15 amino acids. The V gene's germline CDR1 is MGHDK and CDR2 SYGVNS. The CDR3: CASSGGRPANYEQYF. CDR3 in DNA: TGTGCCAGCAGTGGGGGGAGGCCAGCGAACTACGAGCAGTACTTC.

The gene calls are TRBV24-1 and TRBJ1-2; tentative D call: TRBD1 (6 bases). Looked up from germline, CDR1 is KGHDR and CDR2 is SFDVKD. The V end lost 4 bases, the J end lost 6 bases, and 17 bases lay between the germline ends. The CDR3 consists of 15 residues. The CDR3 sequence: CATSERPGVAHGYTF. In DNA form, the CDR3 reads TGTGCCACCAGTGAGCGCCCAGGGGTGGCCCATGGCTACACCTTC.

V gene TRBV9 combines with J gene TRBJ2-2; D ambiguous. V was pared by 3 bases and J by 2 bases, with 20 bases between. Germline V gene data show CDR1 as SGDLS and CDR2 as YYNGEE. The length of the CDR3 is 18 residues. The CDR3 loop is CASSGSPAYSINTGELFF. CDR3 bases: TGTGCCAGCAGCGGCTCCCCCGCGTATAGTATTAACACCGGGGAGCTGTTTTTT.

This chain joins TRBV6-1 and TRBJ1-5; D perhaps matches TRBD1 (5 bases). V lost 3 bases and J 2 bases, leaving 17 bases between the germline ends. This CDR3 is built from 17 residues. Germline V gene sequence: CDR1 MNHNS, CDR2 SASEGT. This chain's CDR3 is CASSESTGNWGNQPQHF. CDR3 coding DNA: TGTGCCAGCAGTGAGTCCACAGGAAACTGGGGCAATCAGCCCCAGCATTTT.

V gene TRBV11-2 combines with J gene TRBJ1-6, with D maybe TRBD1 (5 bases). Germline lookup yields CDR1 SGHAT and CDR2 FQNNGV. The CDR3 extends over 15 amino acids. The V gene lost 3 bases and the J gene lost 6 bases, with 12 bases spanning the gap. The CDR3 is CASSLYPGRNSPLHF. The CDR3 bases are TGTGCCAGCAGCTTGTACCCAGGGCGTAATTCACCCCTCCACTTT.

The chain is built from TRBV12-3 or TRBV12-4 and TRBJ2-1; perhaps TRBD2 as D (6 bases). V dropped 6 bases and J dropped 10 bases, with 13 bases sitting between them. The CDR3 covers 12 residues. The chain's CDR3 is CASRPSEREQFF. In DNA form, the CDR3 reads TGTGCCAGCAGGCCTAGCGAGCGGGAGCAGTTCTTC.

The chain couples TRBV7-2 to TRBJ2-3, with TRBD2 matching over 8 bases. J lost 5 bases, V lost 7 bases, and 8 bases had no gene match. This CDR3 has 14 residues. Germline values: CDR1 SGHTA, CDR2 FQGNSA. Written as DNA, the CDR3 is TGTGCCAGCAAGGTCGGCGGGGGGTTAGATACGCAGTATTTT. As protein: CASKVGGGLDTQYF.

This rearrangement joins TRBV10-1 to TRBJ2-3; unclear D gene. CDR1 is WNHNN, CDR2 SYGVQD, per germline (reference sequence). The V end was cut by 2 bases, the J end by 2 bases, with 11 bases between. The CDR3 is 15 amino acids. DNA of the CDR3: TGCGCCAGCAGTGAGGGCCCATCCTCCACAGATACGCAGTATTTT. It encodes CASSEGPSSTDTQYF.

CDR3 nucleotides: TGTGCCAGCAGCTTGGTAGGTCGGCGAGGCACTGAAGCTTTCTTT. Amino acids: CASSLVGRRGTEAFF. This rearrangement joins TRBV5-4 to TRBJ1-1, with D uncertain. The V and J ends lost 0 bases and 4 bases respectively, with 13 bases between them. Germline V lookup: CDR1 SGHNT, CDR2 YYREEE (reference sequence). CDR3 length: 15 residues.

A few counts support this clone. The genes are TRBV5-4 and TRBJ2-1; 7 nucleotides line up with TRBD1. Germline lookup yields CDR1 SGHNT and CDR2 YYREEE (reference sequence). The CDR3 has 16 residues. J lost 4 bases, V lost 4 bases, and 11 bases had no gene match. In DNA form, the CDR3 reads TGTGCCAGCAGCCAATACAGGGGTTCCCCTTACAATGAGCAGTTCTTC. This translates into CASSQYRGSPYNEQFF.

The chain uses TRBV19 and TRBJ1-2; no firm D call. Germline V gene sequence: CDR1 LNHDA, CDR2 SQIVND (reference sequence). This CDR3 contains 14 residues. V lost 3 bases and J 0 bases, leaving 8 bases between the germline ends. CDR3 residues: CASSMGLTNYGYTF. The DNA of the CDR3 is TGTGCCAGTAGTATGGGCTTGACTAACTATGGCTACACCTTC.

This sequence joins TRBV20-1 and TRBJ2-3; tentatively, D is TRBD1 (6 bases). The CDR3 is 13 residues long. Deletions cut 3 bases from V and 5 bases from J, with 12 bases between. Per the germline V gene, CDR1 is DFQATT and CDR2 is SNEGSKA (reference sequence). CDR3 amino acids: CSASPGAGDTQYF. DNA for the CDR3: TGCAGTGCTAGTCCAGGGGCAGGAGATACGCAGTATTTT.

The rearrangement joins TRBV6-6 to TRBJ1-1; D unclear. Germline assignment: CDR1 MNHNY and CDR2 SVGAGI (reference sequence). The CDR3 length is 15 residues. The V end was cut by 6 bases, the J end by 0 bases, with 14 bases between. CDR3 in DNA: TGTGCCAGCAGATATACAGCGGGCCTGAACACTGAAGCTTTCTTT. Protein: CASRYTAGLNTEAFF.

V and J are TRBV6-1 and TRBJ2-3; D is uncertain. V was shortened by 0 bases and J by 0 bases, with 13 bases between the two germline ends. Germline V gene data show CDR1 as MNHNS and CDR2 as SASEGT. The CDR3 runs to 17 residues. The CDR3 nucleotides are TGTGCCAGCAGTGAAGCAGAGTGGCGGCATAGCACAGATACGCAGTATTTT. This codes for CASSEAEWRHSTDTQYF.